A single sample gave rise to the 25 T cell receptor beta chains below, sequenced in a study of blood T cells in healthy people across ages. A second PCR, run for about 6 to 11 cycles, used a sample-barcoded 5' primer plus a J-beta primer mix. TCRdb re-called the 5' RACE reads through MiXCR, storing one row per CDR3 protein. The top ten hold about 4% of the sample, which has about 1.5 million distinct CDR3 sequences, about 42% seen once. Sequenced: blood. All receptors come from a woman younger than 35 in good health.

The V call is TRBV7-9, the J call TRBJ2-1; TRBD2 aligns across 7 bases. CDR1 and CDR2 (germline): SEHNR, FQNEAQ (reference sequence). The CDR3 contains 13 residues. With 7 bases clipped from V and 8 bases from J, the junction kept 8 bases outside the gene matches. The DNA for the CDR3 is TGTGCCAGCATGGGCGCGCTAGCGGATGAGCAGTTCTTC. Its protein is CASMGALADEQFF.

The chain recombines TRBV4-3 with TRBJ2-1, with 10 bases that match TRBD2. V lost 4 bases to trimming and J lost 8 bases; unmatched junction nucleotides: 8. The CDR3 loop spans 15 amino acids. Germline lookup yields CDR1 LGHNA and CDR2 YSLEER. CDR3: CASSLTSGKGYEQFF. The CDR3 DNA reads TGCGCCAGCAGCCTCACTAGCGGGAAAGGATATGAGCAGTTCTTC.

The J gene is TRBJ2-1, the V gene TRBV9, with D possibly being TRBD2 (5 bases). V was trimmed by 2 bases and J by 12 bases, leaving 15 bases between them. The length of the CDR3 is 13 residues. Germline lookup yields CDR1 SGDLS and CDR2 YYNGEE. In DNA form, the CDR3 reads TGTGCCAGCAGCGTTGGGCCCCGTGAGGGGCAGTTCTTC. This gives the protein CASSVGPREGQFF.

The rearrangement uses TRBV20-1 and TRBJ2-1; no definite D call. V was clipped by 0 bases and J by 3 bases, with 15 bases between them. CDR3 length: 16 residues. Germline-derived CDR1 and CDR2 are DFQATT and SNEGSKA (reference sequence). The CDR3 DNA is TGCAGTGCTAGAGATCAGGTGGTGAAAGTCTACAATGAGCAGTTCTTC. Translation gives CSARDQVVKVYNEQFF.

This clonotype was observed a few times. The CDR3: CATSDKNWGSSSYNEQFF. For the CDR3, the DNA is TGTGCCACCAGTGATAAAAACTGGGGGTCTAGCTCCTACAATGAGCAGTTCTTC. The chain links TRBV24-1 to TRBJ2-1; D may correspond to TRBD1 or TRBD2 (5 bases each). Trimming removed 3 bases from V and 0 bases from J, with 17 bases in between. CDR3 length: 18 residues. CDR1 is KGHDR and CDR2 is SFDVKD in the germline V gene.

V and J are TRBV12-3 or TRBV12-4 and TRBJ2-1; D remains unclear. The CDR3 length is 12 residues. Trimming removed 2 bases at V and 6 bases at J, with 5 bases between. This CDR3 is CASSLFLNEQFF. The CDR3 nucleotides are TGTGCCAGCAGTTTATTCCTCAATGAGCAGTTCTTC.

The gene calls are TRBV5-1 and TRBJ2-3; 8 bases are a match to TRBD2. V trimming: 2 bases; J trimming: 2 bases; junction bases outside the gene matches: 7. CDR1 SGHRS and CDR2 YFSETQ come from the germline V gene. This CDR3 region has 16 residues. The CDR3 sequence: CASSFVEREFTDTQYF. For the CDR3, the DNA is TGCGCCAGCAGCTTTGTCGAGCGGGAGTTCACAGATACGCAGTATTTT.

The V call is TRBV12-3 or TRBV12-4, the J call TRBJ2-1; D gene unclear. V lost 5 bases and J 12 bases, leaving 11 bases between the germline ends. This CDR3 has 11 residues. CDR3 residues: CASSTSAVQFF. The CDR3 DNA follows: TGTGCCAGCAGTACAAGCGCGGTGCAGTTCTTC.

V is TRBV7-2 and J is TRBJ1-6; 8 bases map to TRBD1. The CDR3 totals 15 residues. V was pared by 1 base and J by 8 bases, with 4 bases of the junction left unmatched. Germline V gene sequence: CDR1 SGHTA, CDR2 FQGNSA. CDR3 bases: TGTGCCAGCAGCTTAGTCCAGGGGGCTGATTCACCCCTCCACTTT. It yields the protein CASSLVQGADSPLHF.

The V and J genes are TRBV20-1 and TRBJ2-7; D is uncertain. Germline lookup yields CDR1 DFQATT and CDR2 SNEGSKA (reference sequence). Trimming cost V 3 bases and J 0 bases, with 12 bases left between them. CDR3 length: 14 amino acids. The CDR3 loop reads CSASYSAVSYEQYF. CDR3 in DNA: TGCAGTGCTAGTTATTCGGCGGTCTCCTACGAGCAGTACTTC.

This sequence joins TRBV13 and TRBJ2-3; D might be TRBD1 (5 bases). The CDR3 runs 15 residues. In germline, CDR1 is PRHDT, CDR2 FYEKMQ (reference sequence). Trimming left V 1 base short and J 2 bases short, with 10 bases between. DNA of the CDR3: TGTGCCAGCAGCTTAGCCAGGGCCCCCACAGATACGCAGTATTTT. Its translation: CASSLARAPTDTQYF.

The genes are TRBV7-2 and TRBJ1-1; perhaps TRBD1 as D (5 bases). This CDR3 contains 14 residues. Germline V gene lookup returns CDR1 SGHTA and CDR2 FQGNSA. Trimming took 5 bases from V and 4 from J, leaving 14 bases between them. As DNA, the CDR3 is TGTGCCAGCAGCCCCCACAGAGGGGCCACTGAAGCTTTCTTT. Protein product: CASSPHRGATEAFF.

Ten or more counts support this clonotype. The chain links TRBV10-3 to TRBJ2-3; 7 bases are a match to TRBD2. This CDR3 is built from 15 residues. Trimming at V came to 4 bases and at J to 1 base, leaving 5 bases not matched to a gene. Germline CDR1 and CDR2: ENHRY and SYGVKD. CDR3 coding DNA: TGTGCCATCAGTGTGTCGGGGGGTCGCACAGATACGCAGTATTTT. Amino acid sequence: CAISVSGGRTDTQYF.

The sample holds one count of this clonotype. The V and J genes are TRBV6-6 and TRBJ2-1; TRBD2 matches at 12 bases. From germline, CDR1 is MNHNY and CDR2 SVGAGI (reference sequence). CDR3 length: 16 amino acids. Trimming took 2 bases from V and 8 from J; bases not matched to a gene: 7. The CDR3 sequence: CASSYPPRLAGDEQFF. CDR3 sequence (DNA): TGTGCCAGCAGTTACCCCCCCAGACTAGCGGGGGATGAGCAGTTCTTC.

This clonotype showed up just a few times. The chain links TRBV7-8 to TRBJ2-3, with D possibly TRBD2 on 6 matching bases. The V end lost 5 bases, the J end lost 3 bases, and 18 bases lay between the germline ends. Germline V gene data show CDR1 as SGHVS and CDR2 as FQNEAQ. CDR3 length: 16 residues. The CDR3 spells CASSPRGAGRTDTQYF. The DNA of the CDR3 is TGTGCCAGCAGCCCCCGCGGGGCGGGTAGGACAGATACGCAGTATTTT.

The chain employs TRBV9 and TRBJ1-2, with D perhaps TRBD1 (6 bases). Trimming pared 5 bases from V and 4 bases from J, leaving 21 bases between. This CDR3 is built from 16 residues. Germline values: CDR1 SGDLS, CDR2 YYNGEE. As DNA, the CDR3 is TGTGCCAGCAGTGAGGGGGGCGAGGGGGTCATCTATGGCTACACCTTC. Its translation is CASSEGGEGVIYGYTF.

The chain links TRBV29-1 to TRBJ2-7, with 8 bases matching TRBD1. Germline CDR1 and CDR2: SQVTM and ANQGSEA. The CDR3 contains 16 residues. V was pared by 0 bases and J by 1 base, with 8 bases of the junction left unmatched. Written as DNA, the CDR3 is TGCAGCGTTGAAGATTTCGTCGGACAGGGATCCTACGAGCAGTACTTC. It encodes CSVEDFVGQGSYEQYF.

This clonotype was detected only a few times. The rearrangement links TRBV7-2 to TRBJ2-1, with TRBD2 matching over 8 bases. The CDR3 is made up of 16 amino acids. The germline gives CDR1 SGHTA, CDR2 FQGNSA. The trim removed 1 base at V and 6 bases at J, leaving 8 bases unmatched. In nucleotides, the CDR3 is TGTGCCAGCAGCTTAGGCGGGAGGAGGACTGGCAATGAGCAGTTCTTC. It translates to CASSLGGRRTGNEQFF. Filled out from reference TRBV7-2 and TRBJ2-1, the complete variable domain reads GAGVSQSPSNKVTEKGKDVELRCDPISGHTALYWYRQSLGQGLEFLIYFQGNSAPDKSGLPSDRFSAERTGGSVSTLTIQRTQQEDSAVYLCASSLGGRRTGNEQFFGPGTRLTVL.

This clonotype showed up just a few times. CDR3 in amino acids: CASRTGNYEQYF. As DNA, the CDR3 is TGTGCCAGCAGGACAGGAAACTACGAGCAGTACTTC. This chain uses TRBV6-6 with TRBJ2-7; TRBD1 might be the D (6 bases). From germline, CDR1 is MNHNY and CDR2 SVGAGI (reference sequence). V dropped 6 bases and J dropped 3 bases, with 9 bases sitting between them. The CDR3 consists of 12 residues.

This clonotype has more than one count but fewer than ten. This chain connects TRBV27 to TRBJ2-3; possibly TRBD2 for D (6 bases). CDR1 is MNHEY and CDR2 is SMNVEV in the germline V gene (reference sequence). Trimming left V 5 bases short and J 8 bases short, with 17 bases between. CDR3 length: 14 residues. The CDR3: CASSGGSDWCTQYF. The CDR3 DNA reads TGTGCCAGCAGTGGAGGGTCAGACTGGTGTACGCAGTATTTT.

This rearrangement joins TRBV2 to TRBJ2-5, with no clear D. Germline V gives CDR1 SNHLY, CDR2 FYNNEI. V was trimmed by 4 bases and J by 2 bases, leaving 8 bases between them. The CDR3 length is 13 residues. The CDR3 loop reads CASSVAEQETQYF. In DNA form, the CDR3 reads TGTGCCAGCAGTGTGGCAGAACAAGAGACCCAGTACTTC. Supplemented by reference TRBV2 and TRBJ2-5, the full variable domain reads EPEVTQTPSHQVTQMGQEVILRCVPISNHLYFYWYRQILGQKVEFLVSFYNNEISEKSEIFDDQFSVERPDGSNFTLKIRSTKLEDSAMYFCASSVAEQETQYFGPGTRLLVL.

The gene calls are TRBV20-1 and TRBJ1-5, with 8 bases fitting TRBD1. V was pared by 0 bases and J by 6 bases, with 4 bases of the junction left unmatched. Germline V CDR1 and CDR2: DFQATT, SNEGSKA (reference sequence). The CDR3 is 14 amino acids. CDR3 sequence: CSAREGTGGQPQHF. CDR3 coding DNA: TGCAGTGCTAGAGAGGGGACAGGCGGTCAGCCCCAGCATTTT.

The V and J genes are TRBV12-3 or TRBV12-4 and TRBJ1-1; D gene unclear. There are 13 residues in the CDR3. Trimming took 2 bases from V and 3 from J, leaving 7 bases between them. Written as DNA, the CDR3 is TGTGCCAGCAGTTTAAATGGGGACACTGAAGCTTTCTTT. Residues: CASSLNGDTEAFF.

This clonotype was picked up a small number of times. J is TRBJ1-5 and V is TRBV4-3; D is unresolved. V gave up 4 bases and J gave up 5 bases, with 15 bases separating them. CDR1 is LGHNA and CDR2 is YSLEER in the germline V gene. The CDR3 runs 15 residues. This chain's CDR3 is CASSPTIGSYQPQHF. CDR3 nucleotide sequence: TGCGCCAGCAGCCCGACTATCGGAAGTTATCAGCCCCAGCATTTT.

This clonotype has just one count. One end of the junction fails to match germline, which may point to a read error. The rearrangement links TRBV7-7 to TRBJ2-5; 8 bases map to TRBD2. There are 14 residues in the CDR3. Germline values: CDR1 SSHAT, CDR2 FNYEAQ (reference sequence). CDR3 residues: CASSVAGSPETQYF. The CDR3 region has the DNA TGTGCTAGCAGCGTAGCGGGGTCCCCAGAGACCCAGTACTTC.